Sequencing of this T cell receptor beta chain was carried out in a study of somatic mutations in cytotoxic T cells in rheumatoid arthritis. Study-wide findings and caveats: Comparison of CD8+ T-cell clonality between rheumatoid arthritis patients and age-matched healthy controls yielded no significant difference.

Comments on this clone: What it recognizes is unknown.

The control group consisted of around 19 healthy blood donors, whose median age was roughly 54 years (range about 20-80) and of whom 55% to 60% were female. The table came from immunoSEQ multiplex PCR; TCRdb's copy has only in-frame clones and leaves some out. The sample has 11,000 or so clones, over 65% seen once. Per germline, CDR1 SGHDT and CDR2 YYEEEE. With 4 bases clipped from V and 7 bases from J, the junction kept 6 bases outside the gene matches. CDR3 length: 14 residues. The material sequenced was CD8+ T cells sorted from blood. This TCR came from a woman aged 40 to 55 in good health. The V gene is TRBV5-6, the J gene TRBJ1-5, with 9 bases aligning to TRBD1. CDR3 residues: CASSAGQGYQPQHF. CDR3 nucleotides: TGTGCCAGCAGCGCGGGACAGGGTTACCAGCCCCAGCATTTT.